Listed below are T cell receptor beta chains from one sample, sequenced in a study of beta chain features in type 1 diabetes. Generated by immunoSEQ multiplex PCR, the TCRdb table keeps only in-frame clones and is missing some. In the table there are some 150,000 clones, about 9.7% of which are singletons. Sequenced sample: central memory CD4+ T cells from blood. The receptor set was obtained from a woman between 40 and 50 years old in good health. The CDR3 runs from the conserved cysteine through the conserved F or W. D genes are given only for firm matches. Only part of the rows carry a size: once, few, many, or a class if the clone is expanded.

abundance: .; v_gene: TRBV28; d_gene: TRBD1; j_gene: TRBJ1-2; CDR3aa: CASSLSVRDSDF; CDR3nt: TGTGCCAGCAGCTTGAGCGTGCGGGACAGTGACTTC
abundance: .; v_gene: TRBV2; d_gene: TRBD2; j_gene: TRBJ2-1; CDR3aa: CASRETSGGPSPIF; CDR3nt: TGTGCCAGCAGGGAGACTAGCGGGGGGCCTTCGCCGATCTTC
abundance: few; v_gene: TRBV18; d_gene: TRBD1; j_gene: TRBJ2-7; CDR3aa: CASSPGQGAYEQYF; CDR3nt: TGTGCCAGCTCACCGGGACAGGGCGCCTACGAGCAGTACTTC
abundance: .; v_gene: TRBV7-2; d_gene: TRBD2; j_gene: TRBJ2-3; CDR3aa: CASSFTSGGASTDTQYF; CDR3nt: TGTGCCAGCAGCTTTACTAGCGGGGGGGCTAGCACAGATACGCAGTATTTT
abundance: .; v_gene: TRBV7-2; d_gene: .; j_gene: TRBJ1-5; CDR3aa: CASSLEGYSNQPQHF; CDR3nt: TGTGCCAGCAGCTTAGAGGGGTATAGCAATCAGCCCCAGCATTTT
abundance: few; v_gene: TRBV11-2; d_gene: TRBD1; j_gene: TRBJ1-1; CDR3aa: CASSLTDRATEAFF; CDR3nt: TGTGCCAGCAGCTTAACGGACAGGGCCACTGAAGCTTTCTTT
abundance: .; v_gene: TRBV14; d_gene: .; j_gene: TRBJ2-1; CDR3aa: CASSQGGLFKNEQFF; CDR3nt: TGTGCCAGCAGCCAAGGAGGGTTATTCAAGAATGAGCAGTTCTTC
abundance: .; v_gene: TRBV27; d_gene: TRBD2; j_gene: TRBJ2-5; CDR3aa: CASSPRRLAETQYF; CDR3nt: TGTGCCAGCAGTCCAAGGAGACTAGCAGAGACCCAGTACTTC
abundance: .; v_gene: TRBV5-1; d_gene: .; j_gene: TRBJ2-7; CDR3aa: CASSTQQGSGEQYF; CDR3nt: TGCGCCAGCAGCACACAGCAGGGTTCCGGCGAGCAGTACTTC
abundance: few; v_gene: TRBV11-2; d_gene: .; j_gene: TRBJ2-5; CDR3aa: CASSSARETQYF; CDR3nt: TGTGCCAGCAGCTCCGCGAGGGAGACCCAGTACTTC
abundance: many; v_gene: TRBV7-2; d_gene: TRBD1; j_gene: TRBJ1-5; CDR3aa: CASSSRGQLQPQHF; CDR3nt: TGTGCCAGCAGCTCTCGGGGACAGCTTCAGCCCCAGCATTTT
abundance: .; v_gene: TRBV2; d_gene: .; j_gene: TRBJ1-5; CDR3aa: CASGRYARIPNSNQPQHF; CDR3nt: TGTGCCAGCGGGAGGTATGCTAGAATACCCAACAGCAATCAGCCCCAGCATTTT
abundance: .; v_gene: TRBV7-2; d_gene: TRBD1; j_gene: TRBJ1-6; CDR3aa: CASRPRDRVFSPLHF; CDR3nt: TGTGCCAGCAGGCCCCGGGACAGGGTTTTTTCACCCCTCCACTTT
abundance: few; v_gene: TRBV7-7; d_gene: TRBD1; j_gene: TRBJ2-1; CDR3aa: CASSLQPGTGTDNEQFF; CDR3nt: TGTGCTAGCAGCCTCCAGCCCGGGACAGGGACCGACAATGAGCAGTTCTTC
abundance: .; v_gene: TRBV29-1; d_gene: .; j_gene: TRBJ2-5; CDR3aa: CSATPGVVETQYF; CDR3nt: TGCAGCGCTACCCCAGGGGTGGTGGAGACCCAGTACTTC
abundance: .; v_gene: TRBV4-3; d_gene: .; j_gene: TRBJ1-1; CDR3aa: CASSLGNTGVNTEAFF; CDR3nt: TGCGCCAGCAGCCTCGGCAACACAGGCGTTAACACTGAAGCTTTCTTT
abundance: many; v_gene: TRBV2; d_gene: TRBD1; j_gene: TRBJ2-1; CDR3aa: CASRRTGGDNEQFF; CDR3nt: TGTGCCAGCAGAAGGACAGGGGGGGACAATGAGCAGTTCTTC
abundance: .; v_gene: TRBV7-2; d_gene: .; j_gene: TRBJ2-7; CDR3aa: CASSLVSGPYEQYF; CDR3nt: TGTGCCAGCAGCTTAGTCTCAGGGCCCTACGAGCAGTACTTC
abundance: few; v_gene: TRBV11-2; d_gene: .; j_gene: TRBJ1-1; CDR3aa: CASSLVSGGVTEAFF; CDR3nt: TGTGCCAGCAGCTTAGTGAGCGGGGGCGTCACTGAAGCTTTCTTT
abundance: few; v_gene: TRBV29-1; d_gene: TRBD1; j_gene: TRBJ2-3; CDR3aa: CSVAGTVTDTQYF; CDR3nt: TGCAGCGTCGCCGGGACAGTTACAGATACGCAGTATTTT
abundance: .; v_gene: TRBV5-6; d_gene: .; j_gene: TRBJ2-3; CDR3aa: CASSLYFRADTQYF; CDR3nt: TGTGCCAGCAGCTTGTATTTTAGAGCAGATACGCAGTATTTT
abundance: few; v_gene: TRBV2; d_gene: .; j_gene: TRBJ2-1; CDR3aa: CASSPERGSYNEQFF; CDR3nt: TGTGCCAGCAGCCCCGAAAGGGGCTCCTACAATGAGCAGTTCTTC
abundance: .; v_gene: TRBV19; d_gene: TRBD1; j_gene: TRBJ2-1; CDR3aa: CASCEQGAGNNEQFF; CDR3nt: TGTGCCAGTTGTGAACAGGGGGCAGGGAACAATGAGCAGTTCTTC
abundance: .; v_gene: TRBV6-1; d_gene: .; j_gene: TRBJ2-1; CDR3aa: CASRGDYNEQFF; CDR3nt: TGTGCCAGCAGAGGGGACTACAATGAGCAGTTCTTC
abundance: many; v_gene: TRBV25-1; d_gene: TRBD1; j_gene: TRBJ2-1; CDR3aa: CASKSLTDRGPLNEQFF; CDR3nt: TGTGCCAGCAAAAGCCTCACCGACAGGGGCCCTCTCAATGAGCAGTTCTTC